One sample yielded the 5 T cell receptor beta chains listed below, sequenced in a study of blood T cell repertoires in COVID-19. Sequenced by immunoSEQ multiplex PCR; TCRdb stores in-frame clones only, minus some. The sample shows approximately 220,000 clones, 70% to 85% of them seen only once. Sequenced input: PBMCs or T cells enriched from blood (not recorded which). The receptor source for this set is a woman between 40 and 55 years old with acute COVID-19.

In this sample, this clone turned up once. CDR3 region: CASSRGGEKLFF. Here the CDR3 DNA reads TGTGCCAGCAGCCGGGGAGGGGAAAAACTGTTTTTT. This chain links TRBV7-2 with TRBJ1-4; D gene ambiguous. CDR1 and CDR2 (germline): SGHTA, FQGNSA. The CDR3 has 12 residues. Trimming pared 5 bases from V and 8 bases from J, leaving 9 bases between.

The chain carries TRBV25-1 and TRBJ2-7, with TRBD2 matching over 8 bases. Losses at the gene ends were 4 bases for V and 5 bases for J; bases not matched to a gene: 7. The germline CDR1 and CDR2 sequences are MGHDK and SYGVNS. This CDR3 is built from 14 residues. The DNA for the CDR3 is TGTGCCAGCAGTGGGACGGGAGGGTTAAACGAGCAGTACTTC. Residues: CASSGTGGLNEQYF.

In its sample, this clone was seen once. This chain links TRBV3-1 (or the pseudogene TRBV3-2) with TRBJ2-1, with D possibly TRBD2 on 5 matching bases. The CDR3 spans 16 residues. The V end lost 4 bases, the J end lost 2 bases, and 15 bases lay between the germline ends. Germline V gene sequence: CDR1 LGHDT, CDR2 YNNKEL (reference sequence). CDR3 bases: TGTGCCAGCAGCCCATCCCAGAGGGTCGCCTACAATGAGCAGTTCTTC. It is translated as CASSPSQRVAYNEQFF.

This clone appeared a few times. The rearrangement joins TRBV11-2 to TRBJ2-7; D might be TRBD1 (6 bases). V was clipped by 5 bases and J by 0 bases, with 14 bases between them. In germline, CDR1 is SGHAT, CDR2 FQNNGV. The CDR3 consists of 15 residues. The CDR3 here is CASSPGRTASYEQYF. CDR3 coding DNA: TGTGCCAGCAGCCCGGGACGGACAGCCTCCTACGAGCAGTACTTC.

This clone was counted once. The V gene is TRBV6-5, the J gene TRBJ2-7; D call uncertain. The CDR3 has 15 amino acids. Germline values: CDR1 MNHEY, CDR2 SVGAGI. V lost 3 bases and J 6 bases, leaving 18 bases between the germline ends. The CDR3 sequence is CASSYSPARISEQYF. CDR3 sequence (DNA): TGTGCCAGCAGTTATAGTCCGGCTAGAATTAGCGAGCAGTACTTC.